This T cell receptor (beta chain) derives from a study of blood T cells in healthy people across ages (dated by TCRdb to between 2014 and 2017). Looking at the study overall: In model experiments, roughly one uniquely barcoded TCR beta cDNA molecule per two T cells was captured by template switching. Age-related changes in TCR beta repertoire diversity were measured in the study by deep sequencing normalized with unique cDNA molecular identifiers. The donors were split into four age groups: young (average around 15 years), middle-aged (around 37), aged (about 62) and long-lived (about 74). To avoid experimental bias, donors of different ages were distributed randomly across sequencing lanes. The study analyzed two additional independent replicas of 1 million unique cDNA reads from the same blood draw for two donors, one aged 18 to 29 and one aged 80 or older.

This clonotype has a handful of counts. Which antigen it targets is not known. Nothing much larger sits one base from this clone, and base qualities are not available. CDR1 and CDR2 were assigned from the germline V gene as SGHRS and YFSETQ. Trimming leaves V shorter by 5 bases and J shorter by 3 bases, with the junction holding 5 bases beyond the gene matches. The CDR3 contains 15 residues, cysteine and phenylalanine counted. CDR3 DNA is the only sequence kept; it has 45 bases, read in frame from the first base. Here is what the overall study found, with its caveats: Bulk unsorted PBMC profiling prevented conclusive comparison of naive and antigen-experienced compartments. Estimates of total diversity based on one million sequenced T cells were considered lower bounds and underestimates. Because the CMV infection status of the donors was unknown, age-related changes in expanded clonotypes may potentially have been confounded. A strong correlation was found between observed TCR beta diversity and the percentage of naive T cells measured by flow cytometry. Observed TCR beta diversity per million T cells fell roughly linearly with age, and a significant reduction was already apparent by age roughly 40. Compared with the aged group, the long-lived group had more naive CD4+ T cells, fewer expanded clones and increased TCR diversity, a pattern suggesting age selection.

The approximately 41 donors, aged about 6 to 100 years, were systemically healthy Caucasian individuals from Russia. Roughly 10 milliliters of peripheral blood were collected from each donor into EDTA-treated Vacutainer tubes. PBMCs were isolated by Ficoll-Paque density-gradient centrifugation, with at least 7 million obtained per sample. Total RNA was extracted from PBMCs with Trizol reagent, with at least 5 micrograms obtained per sample. For every donor, flow cytometry on a PBMC aliquot measured the percentage of naive CD45RAhigh/CD27high T cells. The library relied on 5' RACE. Instrument used: Illumina HiSeq 2500. A second PCR of about 6 to 12 cycles was run with a J-beta primer mix and a sample-barcoded 5' primer. A template-switch 5' adaptor carrying 12 random nucleotides introduced a unique molecular identifier onto each TCR beta cDNA molecule. Each sample yielded at least 2.5 million CDR3-containing paired-end reads. All of the RNA was converted into first-strand cDNA using the Mint cDNA synthesis kit, with a TRBC-specific oligonucleotide serving as the primer. Following uracil-DNA glycosylase treatment, all cDNA underwent a first 18-cycle PCR with the universal primers M1SS and BC2_uni_R. Turning to the authors' computational methods: Normalization of each sample was performed by random selection of 1 million high-quality reads, each carrying a distinct molecular identifier. Reads with shared molecular identifiers were discarded instead of being binned into consensus sequences. MiTCR, with a Q25 quality threshold and the strictest error-elimination algorithm, was used for CDR3 identification, clonotype clustering and error correction. A nonparametric unseen species model with Euler transformation was used to estimate lower-bound total TCR beta diversity. TCRdb reprocessing: public reads trimmed at Q25 with fastp, clones called with MiXCR, in-frame beta chains kept. Identical CDR3 protein sequences are pooled into one entry, listed with their most common genes and DNA. TCRdb's processing, not the authors' own work, is the source of the V and J calls. This sample comprises approximately 1.5 million distinct CDR3 sequences, around 36% of them detected only once. Around 11% of the sample is held by the ten biggest clonotypes.

The source of this sequence is a woman under 40 in good health. The sample comprised blood. Recombination linked TRBV5-1 to TRBJ2-3, with 11 bases matching TRBD2. The nucleotides read TGCGCCAGCAGACCGACTAGCGGGAAAACAGATACGCAGTATTTT. This yields the protein CASRPTSGKTDTQYF.